These 16 T cell receptor beta chains were all obtained from the same sample, sequenced in a study of Graves' ophthalmopathy and Graves' hyperthyroidism. The TCR beta CDR3 regions underwent amplification from RNA transcripts. The authors performed first-round RT-PCR with HTBI primers and then a second-round multiplex PCR. One entry per CDR3 protein results from TCRdb running MiXCR on the multiplex PCR reads. The table lists some 370,000 distinct CDR3 sequences, roughly 17% of them singletons, with 2% to 3% in the top ten. Sequencing used peripheral blood. Every receptor here comes from an adult woman with stable Graves' hyperthyroidism.

This clonotype was seen at least ten times. The genes are TRBV2 and TRBJ2-5; D is uncertain. Trimming took off 7 bases at V and 0 bases at J, with 9 bases between the two ends. The CDR3 spans 13 residues. Per the germline V gene, CDR1 is SNHLY and CDR2 is FYNNEI. The CDR3 loop is CASTGGNQETQYF. The DNA of the CDR3 is TGTGCCAGCACGGGTGGAAACCAAGAGACCCAGTACTTC.

This clonotype was picked up many times. CDR3 DNA sequence: TGTGCCAGCAGGACAGGGACTGGCTACACCTTC. The encoded protein is CASRTGTGYTF. The gene calls are TRBV28 and TRBJ1-2, with 7 positions matching TRBD1. The CDR3 is 11 residues long. Germline CDR1 MDHEN, CDR2 SYDVKM. V gave up 6 bases and J gave up 7 bases; unmatched junction bases: 2.

This clonotype was seen more than once but under ten times. The gene calls are TRBV3-1 and TRBJ1-1; weak D call: TRBD1 (5 bases). There are 15 residues in the CDR3. Germline loops: CDR1 LGHDT, CDR2 YNNKEL (reference sequence). Trimming removed 4 bases from V and 4 bases from J, with 16 bases in between. This CDR3 is CASSPVRGGGTEAFF. CDR3 DNA sequence: TGTGCCAGCAGCCCCGTTCGGGGGGGTGGCACTGAAGCTTTCTTT.

At least ten counts were recorded for this clonotype. The chain uses TRBV28 and TRBJ1-2, with D possibly matching TRBD1 (6 bases). Trimming shortened V by 6 bases and J by 4 bases, and 9 bases separated the two germline ends. This CDR3 contains 12 residues. Germline-derived CDR1 and CDR2 are MDHEN and SYDVKM. CDR3 DNA sequence: TGTGCCAGCAGGCAGGGGACCTATGGCTACACCTTC. As protein: CASRQGTYGYTF.

This clonotype was observed at least ten times. The gene calls are TRBV28 and TRBJ1-1; D unresolved. The CDR3 is 16 amino acids. Germline values: CDR1 MDHEN, CDR2 SYDVKM. Trimming left V 7 bases short and J 1 base short, with 19 bases between. The DNA of the CDR3 is TGTGCCAGCACCCCTTCGGGTGAATGGGGGAACACTGAAGCTTTCTTT. Protein product: CASTPSGEWGNTEAFF.

This clonotype rates as medium-sized. This chain joins TRBV7-2 and TRBJ2-5; D might be TRBD1 (6 bases). Trimming pared 6 bases from V and 1 base from J, leaving 12 bases between. Germline V gene sequence: CDR1 SGHTA, CDR2 FQGNSA. The CDR3 is 14 residues long. The CDR3 DNA sequence: TGTGCCAGCAGGCCGACAGGAAGCCAAGAGACCCAGTACTTC. This sequence encodes CASRPTGSQETQYF.

This clonotype showed up many times. The chain uses TRBV12-3 or TRBV12-4 and TRBJ2-2, with D perhaps given as TRBD1 or TRBD2 (5 bases each). CDR3 length: 13 residues. Trimming stripped 7 bases from V and 5 bases from J, with 11 bases between. CDR3 sequence reads: CASIAQGTGELFF. The CDR3 DNA sequence: TGTGCCAGCATAGCGCAGGGAACCGGGGAGCTGTTTTTT.

This clonotype was detected many times. The chain couples TRBV28 to TRBJ2-3; 7 positions agree with TRBD2. Per the germline V gene, CDR1 is MDHEN and CDR2 is SYDVKM. V lost 3 bases and J lost 7; bases outside the gene matches: 7. The CDR3 spans 14 residues. CDR3 DNA: TGTGCCAGCAGTTTTCCGGGAGGAATAAATACGCAGTATTTT. This gives the protein CASSFPGGINTQYF. Supplemented by reference TRBV28 and TRBJ2-3, the full variable domain reads DVKVTQSSRYLVKRTGEKVFLECVQDMDHENMFWYRQDPGLGLRLIYFSYDVKMKEKGDIPEGYSVSREKKERFSLILESASTNQTSMYLCASSFPGGINTQYFGPGTRLTVL.

As to this clonotype: Compared with germline, one end of the junction differs, possibly owing to a read error. The chain has TRBV7-2 and TRBJ2-5; D is possibly TRBD2 (6 bases). This CDR3 region has 16 residues. Germline CDR1 and CDR2: SGHTA and FQGNSA. CDR3 nucleotides: TGTGCCAGCAGCGATAGGAGTACATTTCGGAGGGAGACCCGGTACTTC. Amino acid sequence: CASSDRSTFRRETRYF.

In this sample, this clonotype turned up many times. The rearrangement links TRBV6-2 or TRBV6-3 to TRBJ2-5; 10 bases are a match to TRBD1. Germline assignment: CDR1 MNHEY and CDR2 SVGEGT. This CDR3 is 15 amino acids long. The trim removed 5 bases at V and 7 bases at J, leaving 10 bases unmatched. CDR3 residues: CASSTSGQGFGTQYF. CDR3 DNA sequence: TGTGCCAGCAGTACCTCGGGACAGGGGTTTGGGACCCAGTACTTC.

This chain links TRBV6-1 with TRBJ1-1, with D uncertain. The CDR3 runs to 13 residues. The germline gives CDR1 MNHNS, CDR2 SASEGT. The V end lost 7 bases, the J end lost 2 bases, and 11 bases lay between the germline ends. The CDR3 is CASTKGRNTEAFF. CDR3 DNA sequence: TGTGCCAGCACCAAGGGCAGAAACACTGAAGCTTTCTTT.

This clonotype was observed many times. The genes are TRBV12-3 or TRBV12-4 and TRBJ2-7; no reliable D call. The CDR3 sequence is 13 residues long. Trimming took off 4 bases at V and 1 base at J, with 8 bases between the two ends. The CDR3 bases are TGTGCCAGCAGTTCTCTTGGTTCCTACGAGCAGTACTTC. It encodes CASSSLGSYEQYF.

This clonotype was observed many times. The V gene is TRBV20-1, the J gene TRBJ1-6; D is uncertain. V lost 1 base and J lost 14, with 9 bases in between. Germline V lookup: CDR1 DFQATT, CDR2 SNEGSKA (reference sequence). The CDR3 totals 11 residues. The CDR3 loop is CSARGARTLHF. Written as DNA, the CDR3 is TGCAGTGCTAGAGGAGCCCGCACCCTCCACTTT.

This clonotype was seen ten or more times. The chain is built from TRBV28 and TRBJ2-2; TRBD2 agrees at 12 bases. Per germline, CDR1 MDHEN and CDR2 SYDVKM. The V segment lost 6 bases and the J segment 6 bases; nucleotides outside the gene matches: 14. There are 18 residues in the CDR3. This chain's CDR3 is CASSRTHSSGRVSGELFF. CDR3 DNA sequence: TGTGCCAGCAGCCGAACCCACTCTAGCGGGAGGGTATCCGGGGAGCTGTTTTTT.

This clonotype has a count of ten or more. The chain has TRBV12-3 or TRBV12-4 and TRBJ2-7, with D perhaps matching TRBD1 (5 bases). V lost 9 bases and J lost 0, with 12 bases in between. The CDR3 totals 13 residues. The CDR3 bases are TGTGCCAGTAGTGGGGCTTTCTCCTACGAGCAGTACTTC. This codes for CASSGAFSYEQYF.

The chain carries TRBV14 and TRBJ1-3; D uncertain. Germline CDR1 reads SGHDN; CDR2 reads FVKESK. This CDR3 has 18 amino acids. Deletions cut 0 bases from V and 6 bases from J, with 21 bases between. Written as DNA, the CDR3 is TGTGCCAGCAGCCAAGACCCCAAAAATAACCCGGCAGAAAACACCATATATTTT. Its translation: CASSQDPKNNPAENTIYF.